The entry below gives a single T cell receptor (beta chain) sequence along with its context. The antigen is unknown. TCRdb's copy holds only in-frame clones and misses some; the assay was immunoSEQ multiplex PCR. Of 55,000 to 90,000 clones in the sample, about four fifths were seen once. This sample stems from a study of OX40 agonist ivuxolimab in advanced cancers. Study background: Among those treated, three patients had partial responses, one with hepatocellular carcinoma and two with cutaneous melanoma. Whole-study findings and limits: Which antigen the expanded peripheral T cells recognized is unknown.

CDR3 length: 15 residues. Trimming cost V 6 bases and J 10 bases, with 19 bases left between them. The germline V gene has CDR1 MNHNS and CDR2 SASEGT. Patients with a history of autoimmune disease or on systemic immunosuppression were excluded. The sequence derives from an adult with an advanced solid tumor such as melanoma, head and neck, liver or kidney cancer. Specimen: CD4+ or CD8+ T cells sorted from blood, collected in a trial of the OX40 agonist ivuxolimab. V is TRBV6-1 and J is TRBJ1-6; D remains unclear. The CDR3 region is CASRRRQGSGSPLHF. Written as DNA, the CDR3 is TGTGCCAGCAGAAGGCGCCAAGGGTCCGGGTCACCCCTCCACTTT.